This note documents a single TCR beta chain sequence. The data were taken from a study of blood T cell repertoires in COVID-19. The table came from immunoSEQ multiplex PCR; TCRdb's copy has only in-frame clones and leaves some out. Of hundreds of thousands of clones in the sample, about 85% are singletons; the top ten hold about 3%. The germline gives CDR1 MDHEN, CDR2 SYDVKM. V lost 3 bases and J lost 0, with 11 bases in between. This CDR3 has 15 amino acids. This clonotype was obtained from a woman aged 45-65 years who had recovered from COVID-19. The specimen sequenced was PBMCs or T cells enriched from blood (not recorded which). V gene TRBV28 combines with J gene TRBJ1-1; D is undetermined. CDR3 in amino acids: CASSFPGNMNTEAFF. The CDR3 DNA reads TGTGCCAGCAGTTTTCCCGGGAACATGAACACTGAAGCTTTCTTT.